Below, 8 T cell receptor beta chains from the same sample are listed, as sequenced in a study of blood T cell repertoires in COVID-19 (dated by TCRdb to the early 2020s). The library was made by the immunoSEQ multiplex PCR assay. TCRdb re-hosts the immuneACCESS table, in-frame sequences only. Its copies lack some clones; in the studies checked, an unresolved V gene accounts for under half of them, and the cause for the rest is not known. Across this sample there are about 190,000 clones, with around nine tenths seen only once. 1.5% to 2% of the sample is held by the ten biggest clonotypes. The source material was peripheral blood. The receptors here all came from a young man with active or convalescent COVID-19.

V and J are TRBV19 and TRBJ1-5, with TRBD1 identical over 9 bases. Per germline, CDR1 LNHDA and CDR2 SQIVND (reference sequence). CDR3 length equals 16 residues. V was pared by 6 bases and J by 3 bases, with 9 bases of the junction left unmatched. CDR3 in amino acids: CASRATDRGTNQPQHF. The CDR3 coding sequence is TGTGCCAGTAGAGCAACGGACAGGGGAACCAATCAGCCCCAGCATTTT.

J is TRBJ2-7 and V is TRBV7-2; TRBD2 matches at 13 bases. Looked up from germline, CDR1 is SGHTA and CDR2 is FQGNSA. This CDR3 contains 17 residues. Germline trimming cut 5 bases from V and 4 bases from J; bases unmatched to any gene: 11. CDR3 sequence reads: CASSRQGVLAGGYEQYF. DNA for the CDR3: TGTGCCAGCAGCAGACAGGGGGTACTAGCGGGAGGGTACGAGCAGTACTTC.

This clone appeared a few times. V gene TRBV14 combines with J gene TRBJ1-6; 8 bases map to TRBD1. Trimming removed 4 bases from V and 7 bases from J; junction bases left unmatched: 6. This CDR3 is 15 amino acids long. The germline gives CDR1 SGHDN, CDR2 FVKESK. The DNA of the CDR3 is TGTGCCAGCAGCCCAGGACAGGGTTTGAATTCACCCCTCCACTTT. Encoded protein: CASSPGQGLNSPLHF.

The chain recombines TRBV7-3 with TRBJ2-7; TRBD2 matches 8 bases. CDR1 and CDR2 from the germline V gene are SGHTA and FQGTGA. This CDR3 is 14 amino acids long. J gave up 5 bases and V 5 bases, and 8 bases lay outside the gene matches. CDR3: CASSKGPAGDEQYF. Written as DNA, the CDR3 is TGTGCCAGCAGCAAGGGACCAGCGGGGGACGAGCAGTACTTC.

The rearrangement links TRBV19 to TRBJ2-3; maybe TRBD1 (6 bases). Trimming pared 4 bases from V and 4 bases from J, leaving 9 bases between. Per the germline V gene, CDR1 is LNHDA and CDR2 is SQIVND (reference sequence). The CDR3 consists of 13 residues. The CDR3 region has the DNA TGTGCCAGTAGTAACAGGGCCGCAGATACGCAGTATTTT. Its translation is CASSNRAADTQYF.

In regard to this clone: The junction does not match germline at one end; this may be a read error. The chain carries TRBV6-6 and TRBJ1-2, with D tentatively TRBD1 (5 bases). Germline CDR1 and CDR2: MNHNY and SVGAGI (reference sequence). CDR3 length equals 12 residues. The CDR3 loop is CAGRAGDDGYTF. As DNA, the CDR3 is TGTGCCGGCAGGGCGGGGGACGATGGCTACACCTTC.

V and J are TRBV2 and TRBJ1-2; D uncertain. The CDR3 totals 15 residues. CDR1 SNHLY and CDR2 FYNNEI come from the germline V gene. V was shortened by 2 bases and J by 0 bases, with 10 bases between the two germline ends. The CDR3 spells CASSERSGTNYGYTF. The DNA of the CDR3 is TGTGCCAGCAGTGAACGGTCAGGAACTAACTATGGCTACACCTTC. The full variable domain, in which reference TRBV2 and TRBJ1-2 provide the parts outside the CDR3, is EPEVTQTPSHQVTQMGQEVILRCVPISNHLYFYWYRQILGQKVEFLVSFYNNEISEKSEIFDDQFSVERPDGSNFTLKIRSTKLEDSAMYFCASSERSGTNYGYTFGSGTRLTVV.

The chain joins TRBV30 to TRBJ2-1; TRBD2 is a possible D gene (6 bases). This CDR3 spans 13 amino acids. Germline V gene lookup returns CDR1 GTSNPN and CDR2 SVGIG (reference sequence). Trimming pared 3 bases from V and 4 bases from J, leaving 10 bases between. The CDR3 sequence: CAWSEGLYNEQFF. Here the CDR3 DNA reads TGTGCCTGGAGCGAGGGACTTTACAATGAGCAGTTCTTC.